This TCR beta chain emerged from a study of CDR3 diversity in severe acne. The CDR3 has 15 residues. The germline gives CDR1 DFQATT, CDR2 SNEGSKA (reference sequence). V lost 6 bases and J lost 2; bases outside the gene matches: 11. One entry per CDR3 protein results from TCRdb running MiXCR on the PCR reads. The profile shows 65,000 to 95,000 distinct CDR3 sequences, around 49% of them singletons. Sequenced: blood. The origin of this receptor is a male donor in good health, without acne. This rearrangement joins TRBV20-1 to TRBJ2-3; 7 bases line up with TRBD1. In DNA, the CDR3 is TGCAGTGCCCCTCGGGACAGCTGGTCCACAGATACGCAGTATTTT. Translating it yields CSAPRDSWSTDTQYF.